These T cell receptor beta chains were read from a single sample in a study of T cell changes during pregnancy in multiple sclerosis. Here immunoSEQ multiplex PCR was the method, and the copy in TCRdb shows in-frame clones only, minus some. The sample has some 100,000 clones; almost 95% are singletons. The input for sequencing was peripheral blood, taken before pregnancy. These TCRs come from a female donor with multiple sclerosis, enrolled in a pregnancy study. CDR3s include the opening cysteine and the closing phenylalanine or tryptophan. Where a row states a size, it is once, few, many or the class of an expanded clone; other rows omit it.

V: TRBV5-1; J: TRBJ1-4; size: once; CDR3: CASSSLTGINEKLFF
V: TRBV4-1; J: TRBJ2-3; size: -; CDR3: CASSQGAGTDTQYF
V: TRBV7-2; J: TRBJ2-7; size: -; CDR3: CASSLERSSYEQYF
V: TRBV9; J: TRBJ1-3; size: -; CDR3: CASSPGGTSGNTIYF
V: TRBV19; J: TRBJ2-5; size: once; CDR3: CASSSRAGVGQETQYF
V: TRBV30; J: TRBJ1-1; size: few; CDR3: CAWEHGTGFVNTEAFF
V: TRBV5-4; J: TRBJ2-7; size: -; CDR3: CASSFPGQVTYEQYF
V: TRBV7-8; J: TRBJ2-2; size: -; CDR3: CASSLAPGRGELFF
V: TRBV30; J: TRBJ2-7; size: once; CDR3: CAWSVIAGAREQYF
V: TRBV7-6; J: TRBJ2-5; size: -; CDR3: CASSLQGGYQETQYF
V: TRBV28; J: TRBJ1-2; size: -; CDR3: CASSRFRDRVRGYTF
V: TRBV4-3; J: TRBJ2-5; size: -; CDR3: CASSQVYRETQYF
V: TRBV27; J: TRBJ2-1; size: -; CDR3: CASSLSGSSYNEQFF
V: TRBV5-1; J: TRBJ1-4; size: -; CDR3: CASRPGGFYATNEKLFF
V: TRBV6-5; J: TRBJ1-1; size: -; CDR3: CASSYLAGNTEAFF
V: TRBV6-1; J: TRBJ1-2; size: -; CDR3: CASSDRDRSNYGYTF